The rows below give T cell receptor beta chains drawn from one sample of a study of blood T cell repertoires in COVID-19. Measured with immunoSEQ multiplex PCR; TCRdb has only the in-frame clones, and not every one. The table records about 180,000 clones, 88% of them present only once. The material sequenced was peripheral blood. All receptors come from a woman under 40 with acute or convalescent COVID-19. Each CDR3 is given with its conserved first and last residue. The D gene is left open where the match is weak. Clone size is stated in some rows and not others, as once, few, many or a class when expanded.

clone_size: NA
v_call: TRBV4-2
j_call: TRBJ2-5
d_call: NA
cdr3_aa: CASSQQSGLQETQYF
cdr3_nt: TGTGCCAGCAGCCAACAGTCGGGTCTTCAAGAGACCCAGTACTTC

clone_size: NA
v_call: TRBV5-1
j_call: TRBJ2-6
d_call: NA
cdr3_aa: CASSPGGPGSGANVLTF
cdr3_nt: TGCGCCAGCAGCCCAGGGGGGCCGGGCTCTGGGGCCAACGTCCTGACTTTC

clone_size: NA
v_call: TRBV5-1
j_call: TRBJ2-3
d_call: NA
cdr3_aa: CASSLGLSTDTQYF
cdr3_nt: TGCGCCAGCAGTTTGGGACTCTCCACAGATACGCAGTATTTT

clone_size: NA
v_call: TRBV7-2
j_call: TRBJ2-3
d_call: NA
cdr3_aa: CASSSHEGRSTDTQYF
cdr3_nt: TGTGCCAGCAGCTCGCATGAGGGCAGATCTACAGATACGCAGTATTTT

clone_size: NA
v_call: TRBV28
j_call: TRBJ1-2
d_call: NA
cdr3_aa: CASREPIYGYTF
cdr3_nt: TGTGCCAGCAGGGAGCCCATCTATGGCTACACCTTC

clone_size: NA
v_call: TRBV28
j_call: TRBJ1-5
d_call: TRBD1
cdr3_aa: CASRNTGDQPQHF
cdr3_nt: TGTGCCAGCAGGAATACAGGGGATCAGCCCCAGCATTTT

clone_size: few
v_call: TRBV4-1
j_call: TRBJ2-1
d_call: NA
cdr3_aa: CASSLRDSTYNEQFF
cdr3_nt: TGCGCCAGCAGCCTCCGGGACTCCACCTACAATGAGCAGTTCTTC

clone_size: once
v_call: TRBV3-1/TRBV3-2
j_call: TRBJ2-5
d_call: NA
cdr3_aa: CASSQVGRGRETQYF
cdr3_nt: TGTGCCAGCAGCCAAGTGGGCAGGGGACGGGAGACCCAGTACTTC

clone_size: NA
v_call: TRBV30
j_call: TRBJ2-7
d_call: NA
cdr3_aa: CAARRAGEQYF
cdr3_nt: TGTGCCGCTCGGAGGGCGGGCGAGCAGTACTTC

clone_size: NA
v_call: TRBV10-3
j_call: TRBJ1-5
d_call: TRBD1
cdr3_aa: CAISVRDRGQPQHF
cdr3_nt: TGTGCCATCAGTGTCCGGGACAGGGGCCAGCCCCAGCATTTT

clone_size: NA
v_call: TRBV28
j_call: TRBJ1-2
d_call: NA
cdr3_aa: CASSRQGNYGYTF
cdr3_nt: TGTGCCAGCAGTCGCCAGGGTAACTATGGCTACACCTTC

clone_size: once
v_call: TRBV19
j_call: TRBJ1-5
d_call: NA
cdr3_aa: CASSIYITTAGSQPQHF
cdr3_nt: TGTGCCAGTAGTATATATATAACAACGGCCGGGAGTCAGCCCCAGCATTTT

clone_size: NA
v_call: TRBV5-1
j_call: TRBJ2-1
d_call: TRBD2
cdr3_aa: CASSTSGTSDNEQFF
cdr3_nt: TGCGCCAGCAGCACCTCCGGGACTAGCGACAATGAGCAGTTCTTC

clone_size: NA
v_call: TRBV4-1
j_call: TRBJ2-4
d_call: NA
cdr3_aa: CASSQTGTVLIQYF
cdr3_nt: TGCGCCAGCAGCCAAACCGGGACTGTTCTAATTCAGTACTTC

clone_size: once
v_call: TRBV27
j_call: TRBJ1-1
d_call: NA
cdr3_aa: CASSSPERVAFF
cdr3_nt: TGTGCCAGCAGTTCCCCAGAACGGGTGGCTTTCTTT

clone_size: NA
v_call: TRBV9
j_call: TRBJ2-3
d_call: NA
cdr3_aa: CASSVWSQGTDTQYF
cdr3_nt: TGTGCCAGCAGCGTATGGTCGCAGGGCACAGATACGCAGTATTTT

clone_size: NA
v_call: TRBV2
j_call: TRBJ1-4
d_call: NA
cdr3_aa: CATKNNDPTNEKLFF
cdr3_nt: TGTGCCACCAAAAACAATGATCCTACTAATGAAAAACTGTTTTTT

clone_size: NA
v_call: TRBV27
j_call: TRBJ1-2
d_call: NA
cdr3_aa: CASSSGVFYGYTF
cdr3_nt: TGTGCCAGCAGTTCCGGGGTCTTTTATGGCTACACCTTC

clone_size: NA
v_call: TRBV25-1
j_call: TRBJ2-1
d_call: NA
cdr3_aa: CASGQESDEQFF
cdr3_nt: TGTGCCAGCGGTCAAGAGTCGGATGAGCAGTTCTTC

clone_size: once
v_call: TRBV27
j_call: TRBJ2-3
d_call: NA
cdr3_aa: CATERQTDTQYF
cdr3_nt: TGTGCCACCGAGAGACAGACAGATACGCAGTATTTT

clone_size: NA
v_call: TRBV30
j_call: TRBJ2-2
d_call: NA
cdr3_aa: CAWSYRDTGELFF
cdr3_nt: TGTGCCTGGAGTTATCGGGACACCGGGGAGCTGTTTTTT